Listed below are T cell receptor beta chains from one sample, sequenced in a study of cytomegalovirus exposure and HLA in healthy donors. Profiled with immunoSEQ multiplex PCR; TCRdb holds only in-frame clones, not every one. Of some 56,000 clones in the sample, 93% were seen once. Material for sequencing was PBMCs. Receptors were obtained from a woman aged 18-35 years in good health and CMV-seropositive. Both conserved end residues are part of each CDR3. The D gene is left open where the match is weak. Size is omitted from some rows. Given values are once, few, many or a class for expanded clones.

CDR3nt: TGTGCCAGCAGCTTTAGACAGGAGCAGTTCTTC
CDR3aa: CASSFRQEQFF
abundance: .
j_gene: TRBJ2-1
v_gene: TRBV7-9
d_gene: .

CDR3nt: TGTGCCAGCAGCTCAGGCTCAGGGGCGAAGTCACCCCTCCACTTT
CDR3aa: CASSSGSGAKSPLHF
abundance: .
j_gene: TRBJ1-6
v_gene: TRBV7-9
d_gene: .

CDR3nt: TGTGCCAGCAGCCTAGGGGGGGCTTCACCCCTCCACTTT
CDR3aa: CASSLGGASPLHF
abundance: once
j_gene: TRBJ1-6
v_gene: TRBV5-5
d_gene: .

CDR3nt: TGTGCCAGCAGCTCAGGACGCGGGGGCTTCATCACAGATACGCAGTATTTT
CDR3aa: CASSSGRGGFITDTQYF
abundance: .
j_gene: TRBJ2-3
v_gene: TRBV7-2
d_gene: .

CDR3nt: TGTGCCAGCAGTGAACCGGGACTTTATTACAATGAGCAGTTCTTC
CDR3aa: CASSEPGLYYNEQFF
abundance: .
j_gene: TRBJ2-1
v_gene: TRBV6-1
d_gene: .

CDR3nt: TGCGCCAGCAGCCATTCCCCCTGGGGCGGTGGGGCCAACGTCCTGACTTTC
CDR3aa: CASSHSPWGGGANVLTF
abundance: .
j_gene: TRBJ2-6
v_gene: TRBV4-1
d_gene: .

CDR3nt: TGTGCCAGCTCACCAGGACAGGTGAATTCACCCCTCCACTTT
CDR3aa: CASSPGQVNSPLHF
abundance: .
j_gene: TRBJ1-6
v_gene: TRBV18
d_gene: TRBD1

CDR3nt: TGCGCCAGCAGCCCGCGGGGATCTGGGGCCAACGTCCTGACTTTC
CDR3aa: CASSPRGSGANVLTF
abundance: .
j_gene: TRBJ2-6
v_gene: TRBV4-1
d_gene: .

CDR3nt: TGTGCCAGCGGTTGGGGACAGCATAGCAATCAGCCCCAGCATTTT
CDR3aa: CASGWGQHSNQPQHF
abundance: .
j_gene: TRBJ1-5
v_gene: TRBV2
d_gene: TRBD1

CDR3nt: TGTGCCAGCAGTGTCTACAGGGGCTCCAATCAGCCCCAGCATTTT
CDR3aa: CASSVYRGSNQPQHF
abundance: .
j_gene: TRBJ1-5
v_gene: TRBV27
d_gene: TRBD1

CDR3nt: TGTGCCTGGAGTGATCCCCCAGGACTAGCGGGGACAGATACGCAGTATTTT
CDR3aa: CAWSDPPGLAGTDTQYF
abundance: .
j_gene: TRBJ2-3
v_gene: TRBV30
d_gene: TRBD2

CDR3nt: TGTGCCAGCAGCCGCCTCGGCACTGAAGCTTTCTTT
CDR3aa: CASSRLGTEAFF
abundance: .
j_gene: TRBJ1-1
v_gene: TRBV6-5
d_gene: .

CDR3nt: TGTGCCAGCAGTGCTCTTCTTACAGGATTCAGCAATCAGCCCCAGCATTTT
CDR3aa: CASSALLTGFSNQPQHF
abundance: .
j_gene: TRBJ1-5
v_gene: TRBV6-1
d_gene: .

CDR3nt: TGCGCCAGCAGCCAAGCCGTCTGGCAGGGGGGAGGTGGCACCTTC
CDR3aa: CASSQAVWQGGGGTF
abundance: .
j_gene: TRBJ1-2
v_gene: TRBV4-1
d_gene: TRBD1

CDR3nt: TGCGCCAGCAGCTTGTCGGGAACAGCCACTGGAAACACCATATATTTT
CDR3aa: CASSLSGTATGNTIYF
abundance: .
j_gene: TRBJ1-3
v_gene: TRBV5-1
d_gene: .

CDR3nt: TGTGCCAGCAGCTCACCGACAGCCTACCCTAACTATGGCTACACCTTC
CDR3aa: CASSSPTAYPNYGYTF
abundance: .
j_gene: TRBJ1-2
v_gene: TRBV7-9
d_gene: .

CDR3nt: TGTGCCAGCAGTGAACCCCGAGGTGGAGGGGGCGTCTATAATTCACCCCTCCACTTT
CDR3aa: CASSEPRGGGGVYNSPLHF
abundance: once
j_gene: TRBJ1-6
v_gene: TRBV6-1
d_gene: TRBD1

CDR3nt: TGTGCCAGCAGGTTAGCCGGGACTAGCGGTGCCCAGTACTTC
CDR3aa: CASRLAGTSGAQYF
abundance: .
j_gene: TRBJ2-5
v_gene: TRBV27
d_gene: TRBD2

CDR3nt: TGTGCCAGCAGGGGACAGGGGAACTATGGCTACACCTTC
CDR3aa: CASRGQGNYGYTF
abundance: few
j_gene: TRBJ1-2
v_gene: TRBV6-5
d_gene: TRBD1

CDR3nt: TGTGCCAGCAGCGTAGAAGCGGGGGGGCGTGAGCAGTACTTC
CDR3aa: CASSVEAGGREQYF
abundance: .
j_gene: TRBJ2-7
v_gene: TRBV9
d_gene: TRBD2

CDR3nt: TGTGTCGGTCTCGGACACTACGAGCAGTACTTC
CDR3aa: CVGLGHYEQYF
abundance: .
j_gene: TRBJ2-7
v_gene: TRBV5-4
d_gene: .

CDR3nt: TGTGCCAGCAGCCTTCCGGGACAGGGGCTTTCAAATGAGCAGTTCTTC
CDR3aa: CASSLPGQGLSNEQFF
abundance: .
j_gene: TRBJ2-1
v_gene: TRBV5-4
d_gene: TRBD1

CDR3nt: TGCGCCAGCAGCTTCCTCCCGGGGACAGGGGTGGATCAGCCCCAGCATTTT
CDR3aa: CASSFLPGTGVDQPQHF
abundance: .
j_gene: TRBJ1-5
v_gene: TRBV5-1
d_gene: TRBD1

CDR3nt: TGTGCCAGCAGCTTTCACAGCTCGAACACTGAAGCTTTCTTT
CDR3aa: CASSFHSSNTEAFF
abundance: .
j_gene: TRBJ1-1
v_gene: TRBV7-9
d_gene: .

CDR3nt: TGTGCCAGCGGGGCGGGGGATGGCTATGGCTACACCTTC
CDR3aa: CASGAGDGYGYTF
abundance: once
j_gene: TRBJ1-2
v_gene: TRBV6-5
d_gene: .

CDR3nt: TGTGCCAGCAGCTGGGGACAGGGGTCAGATACGCAGTATTTT
CDR3aa: CASSWGQGSDTQYF
abundance: .
j_gene: TRBJ2-3
v_gene: TRBV5-4
d_gene: TRBD1

CDR3nt: TGTGCCAGTAGTCCCGGACAGATCTATGGCTACACCTTC
CDR3aa: CASSPGQIYGYTF
abundance: .
j_gene: TRBJ1-2
v_gene: TRBV19
d_gene: .

CDR3nt: TGCAGCGCCCGGGACAGACCCGGGGAGACCCAGTACTTC
CDR3aa: CSARDRPGETQYF
abundance: .
j_gene: TRBJ2-5
v_gene: TRBV29-1
d_gene: TRBD1

CDR3nt: TGCGCCAGCAGCCAAGATTACAAGGGAGCGATTAGTTCACCCCTCCACTTT
CDR3aa: CASSQDYKGAISSPLHF
abundance: once
j_gene: TRBJ1-6
v_gene: TRBV4-3
d_gene: .

CDR3nt: TGTGCCAGCAGCGTAGACGGGTCCTACAATGAGCAGTTCTTC
CDR3aa: CASSVDGSYNEQFF
abundance: .
j_gene: TRBJ2-1
v_gene: TRBV9
d_gene: .

CDR3nt: TGTGCCAGCTCACCCTATAACTATGGCTACACCTTC
CDR3aa: CASSPYNYGYTF
abundance: once
j_gene: TRBJ1-2
v_gene: TRBV18
d_gene: .

CDR3nt: TGTGCCAGTAGTCCATTTCTAGGTTCCTACAATGAGCAGTTCTTC
CDR3aa: CASSPFLGSYNEQFF
abundance: .
j_gene: TRBJ2-1
v_gene: TRBV19
d_gene: .

CDR3nt: TGTGCCACCAGCAGAGATAGCGGGGGGCGCCAGTTCTTC
CDR3aa: CATSRDSGGRQFF
abundance: .
j_gene: TRBJ2-1
v_gene: TRBV15
d_gene: TRBD2

CDR3nt: TGTGCCAGCAGTTTATCGTGGTACAAAAATTCACCCCTCCACTTT
CDR3aa: CASSLSWYKNSPLHF
abundance: .
j_gene: TRBJ1-6
v_gene: TRBV27
d_gene: .

CDR3nt: TGCGCCAGCAGCTCTCAGGCTGAGCAGTTCTTC
CDR3aa: CASSSQAEQFF
abundance: .
j_gene: TRBJ2-1
v_gene: TRBV4-1
d_gene: .

CDR3nt: TGTGCCAGCAGCCCGAGGGACGAGCAGTACTTC
CDR3aa: CASSPRDEQYF
abundance: .
j_gene: TRBJ2-7
v_gene: TRBV16
d_gene: .

CDR3nt: TGTGCCAGCACTGCAAGCCCATCTAATGAAAAACTGTTTTTT
CDR3aa: CASTASPSNEKLFF
abundance: once
j_gene: TRBJ1-4
v_gene: TRBV7-9
d_gene: .

CDR3nt: TGTGCCAGCAGCTTCCTCCAGGGGGCCGGGGAGACCCAGTACTTC
CDR3aa: CASSFLQGAGETQYF
abundance: .
j_gene: TRBJ2-5
v_gene: TRBV27
d_gene: TRBD1

CDR3nt: TGCGCCAGCAGCCAAAGGACAGAGGGGTACGAGCAGTACTTC
CDR3aa: CASSQRTEGYEQYF
abundance: .
j_gene: TRBJ2-7
v_gene: TRBV4-1
d_gene: .

CDR3nt: TGTGCCAGCAGCAAGGCGGACAGGGGCACCTTC
CDR3aa: CASSKADRGTF
abundance: .
j_gene: TRBJ1-2
v_gene: TRBV6-4
d_gene: TRBD1

CDR3nt: TGTGCGTCCCAGGTAGGATACGAGCAGTACTTC
CDR3aa: CASQVGYEQYF
abundance: .
j_gene: TRBJ2-7
v_gene: TRBV7-2
d_gene: .

CDR3nt: TGCAGCGTTCGTGGCCTCGAGCAGTACTTC
CDR3aa: CSVRGLEQYF
abundance: .
j_gene: TRBJ2-7
v_gene: TRBV20-1
d_gene: .